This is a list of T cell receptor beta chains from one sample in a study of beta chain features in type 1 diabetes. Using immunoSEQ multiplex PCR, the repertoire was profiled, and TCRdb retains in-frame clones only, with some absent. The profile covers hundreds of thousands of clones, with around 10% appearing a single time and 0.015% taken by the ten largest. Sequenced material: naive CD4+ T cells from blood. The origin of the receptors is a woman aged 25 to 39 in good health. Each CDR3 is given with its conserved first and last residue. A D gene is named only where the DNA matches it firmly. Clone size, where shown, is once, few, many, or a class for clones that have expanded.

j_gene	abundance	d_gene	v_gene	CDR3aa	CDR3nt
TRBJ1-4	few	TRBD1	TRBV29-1	CSAVLYSRTGMRGNEKLFF	TGCAGCGCTGTCCTATACTCGCGGACAGGGATGAGGGGAAATGAAAAACTGTTTTTT
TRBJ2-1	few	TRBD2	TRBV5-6	CASSFSGTTNEQFF	TGTGCCAGCAGCTTTAGCGGGACTACCAATGAGCAGTTCTTC
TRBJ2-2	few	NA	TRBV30	CAWTEQTGELFF	TGTGCCTGGACAGAACAAACCGGGGAGCTGTTTTTT
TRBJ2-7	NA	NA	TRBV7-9	CASSSPIEQYF	TGTGCCAGCAGCTCCCCTATCGAGCAGTACTTC
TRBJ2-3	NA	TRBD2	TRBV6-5	CASRLAGWSTDTQYF	TGTGCCAGCAGACTAGCGGGTTGGAGCACAGATACGCAGTATTTT
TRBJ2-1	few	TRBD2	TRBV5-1	CASSYYSGGSGNEQFF	TGCGCCAGCAGCTACTACTCTGGCGGGAGCGGTAATGAGCAGTTCTTC
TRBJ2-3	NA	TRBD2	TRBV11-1	CASSPRGAGDTDTQYF	TGTGCCAGCAGCCCAAGGGGAGCGGGAGATACAGATACGCAGTATTTT
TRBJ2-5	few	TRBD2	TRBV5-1	CASSLLAGAQETQYF	TGCGCCAGCAGCTTGCTAGCGGGGGCCCAAGAGACCCAGTACTTC
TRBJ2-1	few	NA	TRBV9	CASSDGSRRFGQFF	TGTGCCAGCAGCGATGGGAGCCGGAGGTTTGGGCAGTTCTTC
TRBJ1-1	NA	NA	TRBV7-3	CASSPKLGTEAFF	TGTGCCAGCAGCCCAAAGCTCGGCACTGAAGCTTTCTTT
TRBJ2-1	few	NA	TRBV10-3	CAISGQGSYNEQFF	TGTGCCATCAGTGGACAAGGCTCCTACAATGAGCAGTTCTTC
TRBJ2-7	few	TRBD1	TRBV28	CASRGQGAYEQYF	TGTGCCAGCAGAGGACAGGGGGCCTACGAGCAGTACTTC
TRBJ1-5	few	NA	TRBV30	CAWSVGASNQPQHF	TGTGCCTGGAGTGTAGGGGCTAGCAATCAGCCCCAGCATTTT
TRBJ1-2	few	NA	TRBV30	CAWSVLLYGYTF	TGTGCCTGGAGTGTACTCCTCTATGGCTACACCTTC
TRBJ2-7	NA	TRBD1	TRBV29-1	CSAAAGTGGGYEQYF	TGCAGCGCAGCTGCCGGGACAGGGGGTGGCTACGAGCAGTACTTC
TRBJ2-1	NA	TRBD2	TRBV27	CASSPLAGGLNEQFF	TGTGCCAGCAGCCCCTTGGCGGGAGGGCTCAATGAGCAGTTCTTC
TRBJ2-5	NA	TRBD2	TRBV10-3	CAISELAGAETQYF	TGTGCCATCAGTGAACTAGCGGGAGCAGAGACCCAGTACTTC
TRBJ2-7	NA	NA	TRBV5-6	CASSLGGASYEQYF	TGTGCCAGCAGCTTGGGGGGAGCTTCCTACGAGCAGTACTTC
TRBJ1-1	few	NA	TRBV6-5	CASSYGQGGTFF	TGTGCCAGCAGTTACGGGCAGGGAGGGACTTTCTTT
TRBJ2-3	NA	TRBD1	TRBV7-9	CAIGDRVSYTDTQYF	TGTGCCATCGGGGACAGGGTCTCTTACACAGATACGCAGTATTTT
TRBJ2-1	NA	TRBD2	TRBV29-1	CSVSVAGTNQFF	TGCAGCGTTTCGGTAGCGGGAACTAACCAGTTCTTC
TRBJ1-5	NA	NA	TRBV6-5	CASSYSRRQPQHF	TGTGCCAGCAGTTACTCGAGGAGGCAGCCCCAGCATTTT